The clone carrying this TCR beta chain was seen ten or more times. No antigen is known for it. The data derive from a study of regulatory T cells in long-lasting Graves disease. The time point was: newly diagnosed GD, antithyroid drugs for less than 3 months. PBMC-extracted RNA yielded the TCR library. Patients all came to the study from an endocrinology department in Xi'an, China. Germline CDR1 SQVTM, CDR2 ANQGSEA. This CDR3 spans 12 amino acids. The V end was cut by 7 bases, the J end by 0 bases, with 7 bases between. Relying on iRepertoire HTBI primers and Arm-PCR of CDR3 regions, the team built TCR beta libraries. One entry per CDR3 protein results from TCRdb running MiXCR on the multiplex PCR reads. The sample shows a few hundred thousand distinct CDR3 sequences, approximately 19% of them seen only once. Findings of the study overall: Those with persistent disease had in common more public clonotypes (approximately 2,500) than new patients (roughly 970).

In addition, the sample was reused for a study of T cells in Graves' hyperthyroidism and ophthalmopathy. In that study: The HTBI set primed first-round TCR CDR3 RT-PCR.

The sequence derives from a woman aged 25-40 years with Graves disease. This specimen was peripheral blood mononuclear cells (PBMCs), taken at new diagnosis, from a patient treated with antithyroid drugs. The gene calls are TRBV29-1 and TRBJ2-1; D ambiguous. CDR3 amino acids: CSGSSSYNEQFF. Written as DNA, the CDR3 is TGCAGCGGCAGTAGCTCCTACAATGAGCAGTTCTTC.